The T cell receptor (beta chain) under discussion was sequenced for a study of control samples from healthy donors and cancer patients. Repertoires were generated with immunoSEQ multiplex PCR, while TCRdb's copy carries only in-frame clones and drops some. Of 150,000 to 200,000 clones listed, roughly nine tenths are singletons. The CDR3 consists of 15 residues. Germline V gene sequence: CDR1 KGHDR, CDR2 SFDVKD. V was cut by 4 bases and J by 1 base, with 11 bases left in between. The sequence was collected from a man aged 25-45 years in good health. Sequences were obtained from blood. This rearrangement joins TRBV24-1 to TRBJ2-3; unclear D gene. The CDR3 reads CATSDDALGTDTQYF. The CDR3 coding sequence is TGTGCCACCAGTGACGACGCCCTGGGCACAGATACGCAGTATTTT.